This T cell receptor (beta chain) came from a study of T cells in Graves' hyperthyroidism and ophthalmopathy. Ten or more counts support this clonotype. Amplification of TCR beta CDR3 regions was performed using RNA transcripts as template. When the TCR CDR3 underwent first-round RT-PCR, the HTBI primer set was used. Via MiXCR, TCRdb re-called the multiplex PCR reads, giving one row per CDR3 protein. In the table there are roughly 200,000 distinct CDR3 sequences, about a sixth of which are singletons. The CDR3 has 13 residues. V lost 5 bases and J 4 bases, leaving 11 bases between the germline ends. Germline-derived CDR1 and CDR2 are SGHTA and FQGNSA.

The chain carries TRBV7-2 and TRBJ2-5, with D perhaps given as TRBD1 or TRBD2 (6 bases each). The TCR comes from a woman aged 45 to 65 with Graves' hyperthyroidism. Sample: blood. This CDR3 is CASSVWGAETQYF. The DNA for the CDR3 is TGTGCCAGCAGCGTGTGGGGGGCAGAGACCCAGTACTTC.